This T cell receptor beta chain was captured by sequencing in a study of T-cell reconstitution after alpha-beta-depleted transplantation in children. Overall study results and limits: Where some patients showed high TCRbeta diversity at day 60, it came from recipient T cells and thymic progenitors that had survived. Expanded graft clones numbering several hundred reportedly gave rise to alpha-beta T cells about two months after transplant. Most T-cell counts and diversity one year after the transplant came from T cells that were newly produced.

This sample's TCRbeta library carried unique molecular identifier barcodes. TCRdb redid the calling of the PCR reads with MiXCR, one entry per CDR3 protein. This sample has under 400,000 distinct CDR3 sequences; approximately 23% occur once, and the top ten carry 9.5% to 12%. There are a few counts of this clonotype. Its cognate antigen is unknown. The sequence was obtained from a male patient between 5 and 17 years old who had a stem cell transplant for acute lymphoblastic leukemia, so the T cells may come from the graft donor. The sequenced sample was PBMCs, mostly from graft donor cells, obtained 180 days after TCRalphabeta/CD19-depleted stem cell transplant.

CDR3 sequence: CASSIGGTVHAYEQYF. CDR3 nucleotides: TGTGCCAGCAGTATAGGGGGGACAGTCCATGCCTACGAGCAGTACTTC. V is TRBV12-3 or TRBV12-4 and J is TRBJ2-7; TRBD1 might be the D (7 bases). The CDR3 is made up of 16 amino acids. V was cut by 5 bases and J by 2 bases, with 19 bases left in between.